The subject of this entry is one T cell receptor beta chain. The data belong to a study of T cell changes during pregnancy in multiple sclerosis. The method was immunoSEQ multiplex PCR; TCRdb's version includes in-frame clones alone and lacks a portion of them. The top ten hold roughly a tenth of the sample, which has roughly 30,000 clones, roughly 89% seen once. This CDR3 has 15 residues. The germline gives CDR1 MNHEY, CDR2 SMNVEV (reference sequence). V dropped 3 bases and J dropped 7; count of bases not matched to a gene: 10. V usage is TRBV27 and J usage is TRBJ2-7, with TRBD1 identical over 9 bases. This TCR was recovered from a female donor with multiple sclerosis, enrolled in a pregnancy study. This specimen consisted of CD8+ T cells from peripheral blood mononuclear cells, obtained in the second trimester of pregnancy. CDR3 loop: CASSLATGTGSEQYF. CDR3 sequence (DNA): TGTGCCAGCAGTTTGGCCACCGGGACAGGGAGTGAGCAGTACTTC.